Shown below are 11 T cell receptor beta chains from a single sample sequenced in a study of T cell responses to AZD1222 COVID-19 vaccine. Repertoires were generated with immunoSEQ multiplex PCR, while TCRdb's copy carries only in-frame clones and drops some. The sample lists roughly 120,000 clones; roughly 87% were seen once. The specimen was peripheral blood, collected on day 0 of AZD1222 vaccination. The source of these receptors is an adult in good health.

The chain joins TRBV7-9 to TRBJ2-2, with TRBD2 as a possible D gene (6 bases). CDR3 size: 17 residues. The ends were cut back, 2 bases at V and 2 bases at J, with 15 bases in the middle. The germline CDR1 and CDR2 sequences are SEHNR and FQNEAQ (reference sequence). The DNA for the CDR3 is TGTGCCAGCAGCTTAAAAGGTCAGGGACTCAACACCGGGGAGCTGTTTTTT. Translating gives CASSLKGQGLNTGELFF.

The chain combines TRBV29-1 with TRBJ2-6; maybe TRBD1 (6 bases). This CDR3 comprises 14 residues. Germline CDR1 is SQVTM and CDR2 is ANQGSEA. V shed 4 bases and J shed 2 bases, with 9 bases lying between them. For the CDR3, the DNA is TGCAGCGTTGGTAAGGGGGCTGGGGCCAACGTCCTGACTTTC. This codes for CSVGKGAGANVLTF.

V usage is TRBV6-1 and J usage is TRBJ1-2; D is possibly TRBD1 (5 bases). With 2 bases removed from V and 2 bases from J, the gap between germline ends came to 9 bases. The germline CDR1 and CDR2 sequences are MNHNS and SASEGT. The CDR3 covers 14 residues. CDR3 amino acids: CASSEMTANYGYTF. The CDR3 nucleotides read TGTGCCAGCAGTGAAATGACAGCCAACTATGGCTACACCTTC.

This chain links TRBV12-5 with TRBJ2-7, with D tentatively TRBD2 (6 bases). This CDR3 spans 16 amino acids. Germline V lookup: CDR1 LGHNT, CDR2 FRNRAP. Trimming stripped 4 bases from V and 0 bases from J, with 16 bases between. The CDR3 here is CASGWPLVGGSYEQYF. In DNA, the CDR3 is TGTGCTAGTGGTTGGCCCCTTGTCGGGGGCTCCTACGAGCAGTACTTC.

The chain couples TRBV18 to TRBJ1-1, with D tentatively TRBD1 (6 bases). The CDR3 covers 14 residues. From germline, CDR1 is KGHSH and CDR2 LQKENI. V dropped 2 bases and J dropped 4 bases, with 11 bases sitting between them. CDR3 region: CASSPSKGGTEAFF. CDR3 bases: TGTGCCAGCTCACCATCGAAAGGGGGCACTGAAGCTTTCTTT.

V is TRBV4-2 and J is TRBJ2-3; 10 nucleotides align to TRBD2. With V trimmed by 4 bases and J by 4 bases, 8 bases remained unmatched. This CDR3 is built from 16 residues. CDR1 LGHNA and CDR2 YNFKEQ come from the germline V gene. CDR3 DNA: TGTGCCAGCAGCCCCCGGGTAGCGGGAGGTTCAGATACGCAGTATTTT. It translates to CASSPRVAGGSDTQYF.

The CDR3 nucleotides read TGTGCCAGCAGCTCAAAGGTGACCGGGGAGCTGTTTTTT. Encoded protein: CASSSKVTGELFF. The gene calls are TRBV7-2 and TRBJ2-2; D not resolved. In germline, CDR1 is SGHTA, CDR2 FQGNSA. V shed 4 bases and J shed 5 bases, with 8 bases lying between them. The CDR3 totals 13 residues. Complete variable domain (other parts from reference TRBV7-2 and TRBJ2-2): GAGVSQSPSNKVTEKGKDVELRCDPISGHTALYWYRQSLGQGLEFLIYFQGNSAPDKSGLPSDRFSAERTGGSVSTLTIQRTQQEDSAVYLCASSSKVTGELFFGEGSRLTVL.

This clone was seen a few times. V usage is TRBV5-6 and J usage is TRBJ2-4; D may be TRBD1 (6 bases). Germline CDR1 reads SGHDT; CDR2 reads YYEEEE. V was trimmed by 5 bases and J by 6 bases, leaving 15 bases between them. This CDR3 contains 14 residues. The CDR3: CASSRPGEGNIQYF. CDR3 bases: TGTGCCAGCAGTAGGCCAGGGGAAGGAAACATTCAGTACTTC.

The CDR3 DNA is TGTGCCAGCTCTCTTGACAGGGCCACTAACTATGGCTACACCTTC. This translates into CASSLDRATNYGYTF. The V gene is TRBV18, the J gene TRBJ1-2; 7 bases map to TRBD1. Germline CDR1 and CDR2: KGHSH and LQKENI. Losses at the gene ends were 6 bases for V and 0 bases for J; bases not matched to a gene: 7. CDR3 size: 15 residues.

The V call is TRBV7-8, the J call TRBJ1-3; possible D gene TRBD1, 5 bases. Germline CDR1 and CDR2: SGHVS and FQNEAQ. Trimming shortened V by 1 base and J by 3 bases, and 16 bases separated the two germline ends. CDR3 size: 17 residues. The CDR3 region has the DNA TGTGCCAGCAGCTTAGGAACAGGATTCAAGGATGGAAACACCATATATTTT. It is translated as CASSLGTGFKDGNTIYF.

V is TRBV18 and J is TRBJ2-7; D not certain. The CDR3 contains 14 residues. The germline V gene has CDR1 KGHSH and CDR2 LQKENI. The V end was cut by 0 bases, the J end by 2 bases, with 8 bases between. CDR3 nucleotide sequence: TGTGCCAGCTCACCACCGGGGTCAGCCTACGAGCAGTACTTC. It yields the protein CASSPPGSAYEQYF.